Given below is one TCR beta chain in context. The CDR3 is 16 amino acids. Losses at the gene ends were 6 bases for V and 0 bases for J; bases not matched to a gene: 8. Per germline, CDR1 SGHTA and CDR2 FQGNSA. Repertoires were generated with immunoSEQ multiplex PCR, while TCRdb's copy carries only in-frame clones and drops some. Found here are a few hundred thousand clones, 85% to 90% of them singletons; the top ten hold roughly 4.1%. This specimen comes from a study of blood T cell repertoires in COVID-19. Study details: The samples span acute and convalescent COVID-19 from the United States, Italy and Spain. The analysed material was cDNA or gDNA that came from T cells, B-cell-depleted T cells, or PBMCs.

The material sequenced was peripheral blood. This receptor was identified in a woman aged 45-65 years with active or convalescent COVID-19. The gene calls are TRBV7-2 and TRBJ2-3, with 8 bases that match TRBD2. The chain's CDR3 is CASSKERGPSTDTQYF. In DNA, the CDR3 is TGTGCCAGCAGTAAAGAGCGGGGGCCTAGCACAGATACGCAGTATTTT.